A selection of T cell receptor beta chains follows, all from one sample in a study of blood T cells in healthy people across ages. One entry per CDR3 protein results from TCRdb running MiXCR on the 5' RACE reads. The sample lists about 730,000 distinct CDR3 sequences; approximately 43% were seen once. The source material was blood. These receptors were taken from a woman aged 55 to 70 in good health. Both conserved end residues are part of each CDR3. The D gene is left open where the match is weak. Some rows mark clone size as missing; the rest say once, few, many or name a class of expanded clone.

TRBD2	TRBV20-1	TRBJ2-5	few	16	TGCAGTGCTAGTCGCCTAGCGGGGGCGGGGCAGGAGACCCAGTACTTC	CSASRLAGAGQETQYF
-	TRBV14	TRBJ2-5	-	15	TGTGCCAGCAGCCAAGGTGGGACGGTGAAGGAGACCCAGTACTTC	CASSQGGTVKETQYF
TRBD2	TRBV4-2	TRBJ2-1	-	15	TGTGCCAGCAGACTGGGACTAGCGGGACCCAATGAGCAGTTCTTC	CASRLGLAGPNEQFF
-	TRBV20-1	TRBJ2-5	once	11	TGCAGTGCTGAGGGGGTAGAGACCCAGTACTTC	CSAEGVETQYF
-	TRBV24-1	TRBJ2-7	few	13	TGTGCCACCAGTGATTTGGACCTAGGTGAGCAGTACTTC	CATSDLDLGEQYF
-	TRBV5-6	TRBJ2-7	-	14	TGTGCCAGCAGCTACGGAGCCAGGCCCTACGAGCAGTACTTC	CASSYGARPYEQYF
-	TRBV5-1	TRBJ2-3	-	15	TGCGCCAGCAGCCCACGGGGTGGAGGGGCAGATACGCAGTATTTT	CASSPRGGGADTQYF
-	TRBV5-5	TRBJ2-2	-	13	TGTGCCAGCAGCTTGGGATCTGCCGGGGAGCTGTTTTTT	CASSLGSAGELFF
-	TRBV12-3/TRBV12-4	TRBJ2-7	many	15	TGTGCCAGCAGTTTAGGAGTGGTAGACTCCTACGAGCAGTACTTC	CASSLGVVDSYEQYF
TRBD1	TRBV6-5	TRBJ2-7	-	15	TGTGCCAGCAGTTACGGACAGGGTCTCTCCTACGAGCAGTACTTC	CASSYGQGLSYEQYF
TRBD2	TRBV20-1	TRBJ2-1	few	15	TGCAGTGCTAGAGAGGGGAGCGGGGGGATCAATGAGCAGTTCTTC	CSAREGSGGINEQFF
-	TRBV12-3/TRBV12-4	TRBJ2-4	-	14	TGTGCCAGCAGTGCTGCGGGAACCAAAAACATTCAGTACTTC	CASSAAGTKNIQYF
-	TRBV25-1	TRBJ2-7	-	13	TGTGCCAGCAGTACCGACGCCTACAATGAGCAGTACTTC	CASSTDAYNEQYF
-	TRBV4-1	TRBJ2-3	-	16	TGCGCCAGCAGCCAAGTTCTGCGGATTGGGCGGGGTGAGCAGTATTTT	CASSQVLRIGRGEQYF
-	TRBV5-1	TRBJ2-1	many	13	TGCGCCAGCAGCTTGGCCTCGGACAATGAGCAGTTCTTC	CASSLASDNEQFF
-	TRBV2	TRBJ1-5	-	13	TGTGCCAGCACAAGGGAAGGCAATCAGCCCCAGCATTTT	CASTREGNQPQHF
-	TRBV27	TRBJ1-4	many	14	TGTGCCAGCAGTTCTTCCAGGAATAATGAAAAACTGTTTTTT	CASSSSRNNEKLFF
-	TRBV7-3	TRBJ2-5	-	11	TGTGCCAGCAGCTTAGGGAAGTCCCAGTACTTC	CASSLGKSQYF
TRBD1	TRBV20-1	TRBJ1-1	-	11	TGCAACGGACAGGGAATCACTGAAGCTTTCTTT	CNGQGITEAFF
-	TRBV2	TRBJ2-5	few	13	TGTGCCAGCAGCCCAGCGGGACACGAGACCCAGTACTTC	CASSPAGHETQYF
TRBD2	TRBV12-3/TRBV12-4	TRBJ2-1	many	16	TGTGCCAGCAGACCGGTGGGGAGGGGCCCCTACAATGAGCAGTTCTTC	CASRPVGRGPYNEQFF
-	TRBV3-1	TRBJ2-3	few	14	TGTGCCAGCAGCAGGGACGCCTACACAGATACGCAGTATTTT	CASSRDAYTDTQYF
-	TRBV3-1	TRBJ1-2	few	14	TGTGCCAGCAGCCAACAACCCTTGGACCGGGGCTACACCTTC	CASSQQPLDRGYTF
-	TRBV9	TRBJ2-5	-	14	TGTGCCAGCTCCCCCGAACAGGTGGGAAAGACCCAGTACTTC	CASSPEQVGKTQYF